One sample yielded the 9 T cell receptor beta chains listed below, sequenced in a study of graft-versus-host responses after intestinal transplantation. Clones were sequenced by immunoSEQ multiplex PCR, and TCRdb holds only the in-frame ones, with some missing. The data show 8,000 to 10,000 clones, more than 25% seen once. Responder cells labeled with CFSE (200,000) were co-plated with irradiated stimulator cells labeled with violet dye (200,000). Sample: alloreactive CD8+ T cells from a mixed lymphocyte reaction culture, taken before intestinal transplant. Subset here: CFSE-low proliferating T cells sorted from approximately 6-day pre-transplant mixed lymphocyte reaction (GvH or HvG direction). The origin of the receptors is a human patient who received an intestinal transplant.

This clone occurred a few times. The V gene is TRBV6-5, the J gene TRBJ2-4; TRBD1 matches at 9 bases. The CDR3 sequence is 14 residues long. V dropped 4 bases and J dropped 6; count of bases not matched to a gene: 4. Per germline, CDR1 MNHEY and CDR2 SVGAGI. In DNA, the CDR3 is TGTGCCAGCAGTTCCGCGGGACAGGGAAACATTCAGTACTTC. As protein: CASSSAGQGNIQYF.

The CDR3, as DNA: TGTGCCAGCAGCGCGACAGGGTGGTCCTACGAGCAGTACTTC. It specifies CASSATGWSYEQYF. V usage is TRBV11-2 and J usage is TRBJ2-7, with TRBD1 identical over 7 bases. CDR1 and CDR2 (germline): SGHAT, FQNNGV. The CDR3 consists of 14 residues. V shed 5 bases, J shed 1 base, and the junction held 5 bases outside the gene matches.

The V call is TRBV7-9, the J call TRBJ2-3; D is uncertain. The V and J ends lost 7 bases and 4 bases respectively, with 15 bases between them. Germline V gives CDR1 SEHNR, CDR2 FQNEAQ (reference sequence). The CDR3 is 14 amino acids. The CDR3 bases are TGTGCCAGCACCTCACGGGTGAACCCAGATACGCAGTATTTT. Translating gives CASTSRVNPDTQYF.

This clone was found a few times. The gene calls are TRBV11-3 and TRBJ2-7; 7 nucleotides align to TRBD1. V lost 1 base to trimming and J lost 5 bases; unmatched junction nucleotides: 2. The CDR3 spans 13 residues. Germline V gene lookup returns CDR1 SGHNT and CDR2 YENEEA. CDR3 bases: TGTGCCAGCAGCTTAGTAACAGGGGACGAGCAGTACTTC. It encodes CASSLVTGDEQYF. Based on the CDR3 plus reference TRBV11-3 and TRBJ2-7, the full variable domain is EAGVVQSPRYKIIEKKQPVAFWCNPISGHNTLYWYLQNLGQGPELLIRYENEEAVDDSQLPKDRFSAERLKGVDSTLKIQPAELGDSAVYLCASSLVTGDEQYFGPGTRLTVT.

This sequence joins TRBV6-1 and TRBJ1-5; D remains ambiguous. The V end was cut by 0 bases, the J end by 5 bases, with 8 bases between. The germline V gene encodes CDR1 MNHNS and CDR2 SASEGT. The CDR3 runs to 14 residues. The CDR3 coding sequence is TGTGCCAGCAGTGAAGCTGCGGCCGATCAGCCCCAGCATTTT. It yields the protein CASSEAAADQPQHF.

V gene TRBV14 combines with J gene TRBJ2-7, with D perhaps TRBD1 (6 bases). CDR1 and CDR2 from the germline V gene are SGHDN and FVKESK. The CDR3 has 15 residues. V lost 0 bases and J lost 3, with 12 bases in between. In DNA, the CDR3 is TGTGCCAGCAGCCAAGAGGGCCAGGGGTTCTACGAGCAGTACTTC. Its protein product is CASSQEGQGFYEQYF.

The sample holds a few counts of this clone. This chain links TRBV13 with TRBJ1-3; maybe TRBD1 (5 bases). V lost 0 bases and J lost 4, with 7 bases in between. This CDR3 region has 14 residues. Germline lookup yields CDR1 PRHDT and CDR2 FYEKMQ (reference sequence). The CDR3 is CASSLGGLGNTIYF. The CDR3 DNA reads as TGTGCCAGCAGCTTAGGGGGGCTCGGAAACACCATATATTTT.

The chain joins TRBV29-1 to TRBJ2-7, with a tentative D call TRBD1 (5 bases). There are 13 residues in the CDR3. From germline, CDR1 is SQVTM and CDR2 ANQGSEA. The V and J ends lost 5 bases and 2 bases respectively, with 13 bases between them. DNA for the CDR3: TGCAGCGTTCTCCAAACAGGCCCCTACGAGCAGTACTTC. Translation: CSVLQTGPYEQYF.

V is TRBV19 and J is TRBJ2-7; D perhaps matches TRBD2 (6 bases). The CDR3 is 13 residues long. Per germline, CDR1 LNHDA and CDR2 SQIVND (reference sequence). Deletions cut 5 bases from V and 6 bases from J, with 14 bases between. Written as DNA, the CDR3 is TGTGCCAGTAGTTCCGGGACTCCGAGCGAGCAGTACTTC. Its protein is CASSSGTPSEQYF.